The present T cell receptor beta chain was sequenced within a study of T cell clones after liver transplantation. Overall study context: Post-transplant blood was tracked for graft-donor-reactive T cell clones identified in a pre-transplant mixed lymphocyte reaction. Without induction therapy, subjects received standard immunosuppression until 12-24 months post-transplant.

This clone has a handful of counts. Its antigen is still unknown. Sequenced by immunoSEQ multiplex PCR; TCRdb stores in-frame clones only, minus some. Of about 80,000 clones listed, nearly 85% are singletons. Whole-study results and caveats: Low donor cell numbers restricted donor-reactive repertoire measurement in a couple of subjects. Post-transplant, graft-donor-reactive CD4 TCRbeta sequences in blood dropped significantly in 5 of 8 subjects.

The CDR3 has 14 residues. CDR1 MDHEN and CDR2 SYDVKM come from the germline V gene. Trimming took off 4 bases at V and 7 bases at J, with 14 bases between the two ends. The genes are TRBV28 and TRBJ1-5, with a weak D call TRBD1 (6 bases). Material: CD4+ T cells from blood, obtained 45 to 46 months after liver transplant. This receptor was taken from a human patient who received a liver transplant. Some T cells may have originated in the graft donor. CDR3 sequence (DNA): TGTGCCAGCAGTTCCTTCCAGGGGAGGCAGCCCCAGCATTTT. It codes for CASSSFQGRQPQHF.